Listed below are T cell receptor beta chains from one sample, sequenced in a study of blood T cell repertoires in COVID-19. The table came from immunoSEQ multiplex PCR; TCRdb's copy has only in-frame clones and leaves some out. The data show around 330,000 clones, with 87% seen just once and 8% to 9% held by the top ten. Material for sequencing was PBMCs or T cells enriched from blood (not recorded which). These receptors were obtained from a young woman who had recovered from COVID-19. Each CDR3 is given with its conserved first and last residue. A D gene is named only where the DNA matches it firmly. Not every row has a clone size; where given, it reads once, few, many or a size class.

CDR3nt	CDR3aa	d_gene	j_gene	abundance	v_gene
TGTGCCAGCAGCCAGGAGGACGGGAGGTACACCGGGGAGCTGTTTTTT	CASSQEDGRYTGELFF	TRBD2	TRBJ2-2	-	TRBV7-6
TGTGCCAGCAGCGTAGCGGCGGGTGGGTCCGAGCAGTACTTC	CASSVAAGGSEQYF	-	TRBJ2-7	-	TRBV9
TGTGCCAGCAGTTACTCGAGGGAGACGGGCTACACCTTC	CASSYSRETGYTF	-	TRBJ1-2	-	TRBV6-5
TGCGCCAGCAGCTTGGACAGCATGAACACTGAAGCTTTCTTT	CASSLDSMNTEAFF	-	TRBJ1-1	-	TRBV5-1
TGTGCCAGCAGTAACGCCGACAGGGGCAATCAGCCCCAGCATTTT	CASSNADRGNQPQHF	TRBD1	TRBJ1-5	-	TRBV28
TGTGCCAGCAGCACCGGGACAATTTATGGCTACACCTTC	CASSTGTIYGYTF	-	TRBJ1-2	-	TRBV6-5
TGTGCCAGCAGTCCCCCGGGACAGGAGGAGACCCAGTACTTC	CASSPPGQEETQYF	TRBD1	TRBJ2-5	-	TRBV7-9
TGTGCCAGCAGCCGTTTAAATGACGGGGACACTGAAGCTTTCTTT	CASSRLNDGDTEAFF	-	TRBJ1-1	-	TRBV7-9
TGTGCCAGCAGCCCCCGACAGGGAATGAACACTGAAGCTTTCTTT	CASSPRQGMNTEAFF	TRBD1	TRBJ1-1	-	TRBV7-9
TGTGCCAGCAGGGACGGACAGAAAAACACAGATACGCAGTATTTT	CASRDGQKNTDTQYF	-	TRBJ2-3	-	TRBV6-5
TGTGCCAGCAGCCCGGGACAGGGAAGGACTGAAGCTTTCTTT	CASSPGQGRTEAFF	TRBD1	TRBJ1-1	-	TRBV7-2
TGTGCCAGCAGCTTGACCGGACGGAGGTCCCAAGAGACCCAGTACTTC	CASSLTGRRSQETQYF	-	TRBJ2-5	-	TRBV7-2
TGTGCCAGCAGTCAGGGATATTTAGAAAAACTGTTTTTT	CASSQGYLEKLFF	-	TRBJ1-4	-	TRBV28
TGTGCCAGTAGTATATCCCTAGCGGGAGGGTTCGTCCACGAGCAGTACTTC	CASSISLAGGFVHEQYF	TRBD2	TRBJ2-7	once	TRBV19
TGCGCCAGCAGCCAGTACCAAAGTATCTCAGGAGGTGAAAAACTGTTTTTT	CASSQYQSISGGEKLFF	-	TRBJ1-4	-	TRBV4-3